This is a list of T cell receptor beta chains from one sample in a study of T cell responses to AZD1222 COVID-19 vaccine. This table comes from immunoSEQ multiplex PCR, and its TCRdb copy is limited to in-frame clones, with some not included. Among some 150,000 clones, 92% were seen once, and the ten largest hold around 4%. Sequencing used peripheral blood, obtained on day 0 of MenACWY control vaccination. The receptors derive from an adult in good health. Both conserved end residues are part of each CDR3. Each record gives: clone size, J gene, D gene, V gene, CDR3 protein, CDR3 DNA. A D gene is named only where the DNA matches it firmly. Clone size is given for some rows only: seen once, a few or many times, or a class if the clone is expanded.

size: .; J: TRBJ1-1; D: TRBD1; V: TRBV19; CDR3: CASGTGAGEAFF; DNA: TGTGCCAGTGGGACAGGGGCTGGTGAAGCTTTCTTT
size: .; J: TRBJ2-7; D: .; V: TRBV11-3; CDR3: CASSLGGLGSYEQYF; DNA: TGTGCCAGCAGCTTAGGTGGGTTGGGCTCCTACGAGCAGTACTTC
size: .; J: TRBJ2-7; D: TRBD2; V: TRBV5-6; CDR3: CASSLQTSPPYEQYF; DNA: TGTGCCAGCAGCCTCCAGACTAGCCCACCCTACGAGCAGTACTTC
size: .; J: TRBJ2-7; D: .; V: TRBV11-3; CDR3: CASSFGPLGEQYF; DNA: TGTGCCAGCAGCTTCGGCCCCTTGGGGGAGCAGTACTTC
size: .; J: TRBJ2-5; D: TRBD2; V: TRBV3-1/TRBV3-2; CDR3: CASSPMTSVIETQYF; DNA: TGTGCCAGCAGCCCGATGACTAGCGTCATAGAGACCCAGTACTTC
size: .; J: TRBJ2-1; D: .; V: TRBV6-5; CDR3: CASSYSTQGGNEQFF; DNA: TGTGCCAGCAGTTACTCGACTCAGGGGGGAAATGAGCAGTTCTTC
size: once; J: TRBJ1-2; D: .; V: TRBV6-2/TRBV6-3; CDR3: CASSYASGISLYGYTF; DNA: TGTGCCAGCAGTTACGCTTCAGGGATTTCTCTCTATGGCTACACCTTC
size: once; J: TRBJ2-1; D: TRBD2; V: TRBV15; CDR3: CATSRDRGSIAGGYNEQFF; DNA: TGTGCCACCAGCAGAGACCGGGGATCGATAGCGGGAGGGTACAATGAGCAGTTCTTC
size: .; J: TRBJ2-3; D: TRBD2; V: TRBV7-2; CDR3: CASSATLAVITDTQYF; DNA: TGTGCCAGCAGCGCGACACTAGCGGTTATCACAGATACGCAGTATTTT
size: .; J: TRBJ2-3; D: TRBD2; V: TRBV29-1; CDR3: CSVELAGGGWGDTQYF; DNA: TGCAGCGTTGAACTAGCGGGTGGCGGGTGGGGAGATACGCAGTATTTT
size: .; J: TRBJ1-1; D: TRBD1; V: TRBV24-1; CDR3: CATSDRTGGTEAFF; DNA: TGTGCCACCAGTGATCGAACAGGGGGAACTGAAGCTTTCTTT
size: .; J: TRBJ1-5; D: .; V: TRBV3-1/TRBV3-2; CDR3: CASSQHPGILQHF; DNA: TGTGCCAGCAGCCAACACCCGGGAATTCTTCAGCATTTT
size: .; J: TRBJ1-4; D: .; V: TRBV28; CDR3: CASSLSRGRGEKLFF; DNA: TGTGCCAGCAGTTTATCTAGGGGAAGGGGTGAAAAACTGTTTTTT
size: .; J: TRBJ1-2; D: .; V: TRBV6-1; CDR3: CASSERGGYGYTF; DNA: TGTGCCAGCAGTGAAAGGGGTGGCTATGGCTACACCTTC
size: .; J: TRBJ1-3; D: .; V: TRBV4-1; CDR3: CASSHLLVPSGNTIYF; DNA: TGCGCCAGCAGCCACCTTCTGGTCCCCTCTGGAAACACCATATATTTT
size: .; J: TRBJ2-2; D: TRBD1; V: TRBV11-2; CDR3: CASSLRPGQIANTGELFF; DNA: TGTGCCAGCAGCTTACGGCCGGGACAGATCGCGAACACCGGGGAGCTGTTTTTT
size: .; J: TRBJ1-1; D: .; V: TRBV19; CDR3: CASSILGALAFF; DNA: TGTGCCAGTAGTATTCTGGGGGCGCTGGCTTTCTTT
size: .; J: TRBJ2-5; D: .; V: TRBV7-2; CDR3: CASSLAGETQYF; DNA: TGTGCCAGCAGCTTAGCGGGCGAGACCCAGTACTTC
size: .; J: TRBJ2-1; D: .; V: TRBV30; CDR3: CAWRIGRHNEQFF; DNA: TGTGCCTGGAGAATAGGGCGCCACAATGAGCAGTTCTTC
size: .; J: TRBJ1-5; D: .; V: TRBV2; CDR3: CASSEGTRAQHF; DNA: TGTGCCAGCAGTGAAGGAACAAGGGCCCAGCATTTT
size: .; J: TRBJ2-6; D: TRBD1; V: TRBV19; CDR3: CASSATGAGANVLTF; DNA: TGTGCCAGTAGTGCAACAGGGGCTGGGGCCAACGTCCTGACTTTC
size: .; J: TRBJ1-4; D: .; V: TRBV19; CDR3: CASSRVQRNNEKLFF; DNA: TGTGCCAGTAGTAGGGTACAGAGGAATAATGAAAAACTGTTTTTT
size: .; J: TRBJ1-5; D: .; V: TRBV3-1/TRBV3-2; CDR3: CASRQQGRGQPQHF; DNA: TGTGCCAGCAGACAACAGGGCAGGGGCCAGCCCCAGCATTTT
size: .; J: TRBJ2-7; D: .; V: TRBV19; CDR3: CASSMGPNSYEQYF; DNA: TGTGCCAGTAGTATGGGGCCGAACTCCTACGAGCAGTACTTC
size: .; J: TRBJ1-5; D: .; V: TRBV7-9; CDR3: CASSLGWQPNQPQHF; DNA: TGTGCCAGCAGCTTAGGTTGGCAGCCCAATCAGCCCCAGCATTTT
size: .; J: TRBJ1-2; D: .; V: TRBV6-1; CDR3: CASSENRAYGYTF; DNA: TGTGCCAGCAGTGAAAACAGAGCCTATGGCTACACCTTC
size: .; J: TRBJ1-2; D: .; V: TRBV5-6; CDR3: CASSVKTGGYTF; DNA: TGTGCCAGCAGCGTTAAAACGGGAGGCTACACCTTC
size: .; J: TRBJ2-1; D: .; V: TRBV19; CDR3: CASNLGRGRHNEQFF; DNA: TGTGCCAGTAATCTGGGACGGGGGAGGCACAATGAGCAGTTCTTC